Described below is a single T cell receptor (beta chain) sequence and its context. This sample stems from a study of T cell responses to AZD1222 COVID-19 vaccine. CDR1 and CDR2 (germline): SGHNT, YENEEA. This CDR3 is 12 amino acids long. V was trimmed by 1 base and J by 6 bases, leaving 7 bases between them. Assay used: immunoSEQ multiplex PCR; TCRdb lists only in-frame clones, some missing. Here the sample spans over 120,000 clones, around nine tenths being singletons. This rearrangement joins TRBV11-3 to TRBJ2-7; D uncertain. The sequence was obtained from an adult in good health. Sample: peripheral blood, taken on day 0 of AZD1222 vaccination. CDR3 nucleotide sequence: TGTGCCAGCAGCTTAGGTAATGTCGAGCAGTACTTC. Its translation is CASSLGNVEQYF.